This T cell receptor beta chain derives from a study of blood T cell repertoires in COVID-19. Study details: Acute-phase and convalescent COVID-19 samples originated in the United States, Italy and Spain. In each case, the material was cDNA or gDNA derived from T cells, B-cell-depleted T cells, or PBMCs.

In this sample, this clone turned up once. Per the germline V gene, CDR1 is MNHEY and CDR2 is SMNVEV (reference sequence). The CDR3 runs 16 residues. After removal of 5 bases from V and 2 bases from J, the junction contained 8 bases not matched to a gene. In the authors' workflow: Reference gene primer amplification gave estimated nucleated cell counts. Profiled with immunoSEQ multiplex PCR; TCRdb holds only in-frame clones, not every one. The D gene and trimming were derived from the DNA, and the V and J assignments and clone size from that table. The sample has about 120,000 clones; around 86% are singletons.

The sequencing input was peripheral blood. This chain links TRBV27 with TRBJ1-3; 8 nucleotides align to TRBD1. The TCR originated in a middle-aged man with acute or convalescent COVID-19. CDR3 residues: CASSPRGREAGNTIYF. CDR3 nucleotides: TGTGCCAGCAGTCCCAGGGGGCGCGAGGCTGGAAACACCATATATTTT.